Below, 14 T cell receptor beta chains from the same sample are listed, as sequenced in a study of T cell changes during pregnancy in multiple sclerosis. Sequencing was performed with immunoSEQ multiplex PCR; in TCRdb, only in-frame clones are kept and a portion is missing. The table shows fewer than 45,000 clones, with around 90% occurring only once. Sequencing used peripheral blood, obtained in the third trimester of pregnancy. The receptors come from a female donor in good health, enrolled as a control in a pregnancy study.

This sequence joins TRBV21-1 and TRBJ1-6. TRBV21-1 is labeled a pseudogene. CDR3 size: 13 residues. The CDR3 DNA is TGTGCCAGCAGCTCCCGGGAAGATTCACCCCTCCACTTT. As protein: CASSSREDSPLHF.

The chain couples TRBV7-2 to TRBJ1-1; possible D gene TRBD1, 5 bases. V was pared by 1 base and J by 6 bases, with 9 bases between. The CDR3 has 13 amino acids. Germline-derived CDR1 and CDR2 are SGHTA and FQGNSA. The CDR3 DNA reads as TGTGCCAGCAGCTTAGTGACAGCGCCTGAAGCTTTCTTT. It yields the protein CASSLVTAPEAFF.

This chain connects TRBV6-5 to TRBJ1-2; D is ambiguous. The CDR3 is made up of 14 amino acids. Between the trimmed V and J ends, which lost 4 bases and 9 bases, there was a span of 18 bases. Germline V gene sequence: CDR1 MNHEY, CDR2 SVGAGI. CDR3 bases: TGTGCCAGCAGTTTACTCGGGAAGGTAGGAAGCTACACCTTC. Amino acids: CASSLLGKVGSYTF.

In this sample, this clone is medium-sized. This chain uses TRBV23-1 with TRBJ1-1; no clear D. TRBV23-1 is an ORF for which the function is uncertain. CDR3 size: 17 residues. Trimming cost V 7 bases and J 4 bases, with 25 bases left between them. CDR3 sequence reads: CASIGNGFLYPATEAFF. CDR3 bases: TGCGCCAGCATCGGGAATGGGTTTCTTTACCCGGCCACTGAAGCTTTCTTT.

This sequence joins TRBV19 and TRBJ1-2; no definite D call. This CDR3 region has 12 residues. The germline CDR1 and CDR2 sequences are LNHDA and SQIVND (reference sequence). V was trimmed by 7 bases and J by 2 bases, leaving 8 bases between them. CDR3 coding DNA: TGTGCCAGTACCCTAGAGAACTATGGCTACACCTTC. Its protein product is CASTLENYGYTF.

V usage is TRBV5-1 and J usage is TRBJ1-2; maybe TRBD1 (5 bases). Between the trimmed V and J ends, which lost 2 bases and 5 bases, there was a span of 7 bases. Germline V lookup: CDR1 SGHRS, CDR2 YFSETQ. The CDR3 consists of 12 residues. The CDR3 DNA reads TGCGCCAGCAGCTTCGACAGATATGGCTACACCTTC. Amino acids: CASSFDRYGYTF.

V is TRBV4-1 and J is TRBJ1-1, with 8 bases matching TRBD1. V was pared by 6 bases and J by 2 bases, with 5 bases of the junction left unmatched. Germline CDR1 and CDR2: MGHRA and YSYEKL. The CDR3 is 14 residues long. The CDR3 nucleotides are TGCGCCAGCAGAGGCGGGACAGGAAACACTGAAGCTTTCTTT. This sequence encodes CASRGGTGNTEAFF.

CDR3 in DNA: TGTGCCAGCAGCGCCGGGACAGGGGGCAGAGGGAACACTGAAGCTTTCTTT. Amino acids: CASSAGTGGRGNTEAFF. This chain links TRBV9 with TRBJ1-1; 12 bases agree with TRBD1. CDR1 SGDLS and CDR2 YYNGEE come from the germline V gene. The CDR3 extends over 17 amino acids. J lost 1 base, V lost 3 bases, and 7 bases had no gene match.

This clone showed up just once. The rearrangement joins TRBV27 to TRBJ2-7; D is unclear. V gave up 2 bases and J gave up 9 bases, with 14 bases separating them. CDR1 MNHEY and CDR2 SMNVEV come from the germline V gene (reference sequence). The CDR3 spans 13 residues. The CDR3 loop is CASSLPLRSRQYF. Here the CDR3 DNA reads TGTGCCAGCAGTTTACCCCTTCGTTCGAGGCAGTACTTC.

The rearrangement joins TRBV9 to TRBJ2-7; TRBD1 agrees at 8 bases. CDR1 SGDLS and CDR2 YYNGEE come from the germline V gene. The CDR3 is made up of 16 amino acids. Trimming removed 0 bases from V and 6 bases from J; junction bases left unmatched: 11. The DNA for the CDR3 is TGTGCCAGCAGCGTAGGGGGGAGGCAGGGGGCAGGCGAGCAGTACTTC. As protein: CASSVGGRQGAGEQYF.

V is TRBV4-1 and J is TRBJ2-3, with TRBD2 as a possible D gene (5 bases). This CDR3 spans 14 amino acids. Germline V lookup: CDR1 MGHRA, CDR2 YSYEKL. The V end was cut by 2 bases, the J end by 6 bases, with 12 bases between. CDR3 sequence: CASSQLLAPDTQYF. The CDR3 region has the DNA TGCGCCAGCAGCCAACTGCTAGCCCCGGATACGCAGTATTTT.

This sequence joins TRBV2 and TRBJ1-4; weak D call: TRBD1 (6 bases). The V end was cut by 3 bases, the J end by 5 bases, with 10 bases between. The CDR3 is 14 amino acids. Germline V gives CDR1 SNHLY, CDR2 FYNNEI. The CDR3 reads CASSDSQGNEKLFF. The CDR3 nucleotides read TGTGCCAGCAGTGACTCGCAGGGGAATGAAAAACTGTTTTTT.

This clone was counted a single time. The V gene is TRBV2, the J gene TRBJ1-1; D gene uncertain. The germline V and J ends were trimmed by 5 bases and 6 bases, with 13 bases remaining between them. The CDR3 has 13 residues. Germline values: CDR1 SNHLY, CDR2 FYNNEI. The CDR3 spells CASSLTVSAEAFF. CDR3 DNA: TGTGCCAGCAGTCTAACAGTCTCCGCTGAAGCTTTCTTT.

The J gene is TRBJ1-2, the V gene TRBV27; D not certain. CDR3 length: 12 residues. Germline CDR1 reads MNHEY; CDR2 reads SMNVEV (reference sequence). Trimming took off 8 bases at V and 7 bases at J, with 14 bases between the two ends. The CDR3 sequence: CASGLRQFGYTF. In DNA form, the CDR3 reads TGTGCCAGCGGGCTCAGGCAGTTTGGCTACACCTTC.